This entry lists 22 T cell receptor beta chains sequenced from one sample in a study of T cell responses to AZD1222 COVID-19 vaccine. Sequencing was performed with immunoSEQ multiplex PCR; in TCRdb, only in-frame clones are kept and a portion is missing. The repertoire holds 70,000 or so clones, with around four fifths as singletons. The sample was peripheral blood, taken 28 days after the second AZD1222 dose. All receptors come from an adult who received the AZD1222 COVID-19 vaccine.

The CDR3 bases are TGTGCCAGTAGTATAGGGGCAGGGTTTCCGTGGCAGTACTTC. It encodes CASSIGAGFPWQYF. This chain connects TRBV19 to TRBJ2-7; TRBD1 might be the D (5 bases). The length of the CDR3 is 14 residues. CDR1 and CDR2 (germline): LNHDA, SQIVND (reference sequence). V was pared by 1 base and J by 9 bases, with 16 bases between. The full variable domain, its missing parts supplied by reference TRBV19 and TRBJ2-7, is DGGITQSPKYLFRKEGQNVTLSCEQNLNHDAMYWYRQDPGQGLRLIYYSQIVNDFQKGDIAEGYSVSREKKESFPLTVTSAQKNPTAFYLCASSIGAGFPWQYFGPGTRLTVT.

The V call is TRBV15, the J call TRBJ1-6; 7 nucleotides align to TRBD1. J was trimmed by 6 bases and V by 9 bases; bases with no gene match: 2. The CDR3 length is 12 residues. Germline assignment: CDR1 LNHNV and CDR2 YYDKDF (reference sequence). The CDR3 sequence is CATGTANSPLHF. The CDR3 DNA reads TGTGCCACTGGGACAGCTAATTCACCCCTCCACTTT.

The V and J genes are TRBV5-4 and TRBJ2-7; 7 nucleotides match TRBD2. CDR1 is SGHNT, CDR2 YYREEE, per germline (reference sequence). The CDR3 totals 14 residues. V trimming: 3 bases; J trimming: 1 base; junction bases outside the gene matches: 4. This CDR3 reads CASSSGGRSYEQYF. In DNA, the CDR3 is TGTGCCAGCAGCTCTGGCGGGAGATCCTACGAGCAGTACTTC.

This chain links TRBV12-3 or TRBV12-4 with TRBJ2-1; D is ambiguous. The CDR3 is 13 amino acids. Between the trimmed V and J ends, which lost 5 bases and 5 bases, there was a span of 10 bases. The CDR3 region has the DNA TGTGCCAGCAGTCTCTTCGCGGACAATGAGCAGTTCTTC. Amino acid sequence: CASSLFADNEQFF.

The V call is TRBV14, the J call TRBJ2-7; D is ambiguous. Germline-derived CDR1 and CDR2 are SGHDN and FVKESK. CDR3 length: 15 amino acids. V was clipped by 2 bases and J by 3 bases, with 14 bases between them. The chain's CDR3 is CASSQSTASYYEQYF. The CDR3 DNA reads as TGTGCCAGCAGCCAATCAACAGCCAGTTACTACGAGCAGTACTTC.

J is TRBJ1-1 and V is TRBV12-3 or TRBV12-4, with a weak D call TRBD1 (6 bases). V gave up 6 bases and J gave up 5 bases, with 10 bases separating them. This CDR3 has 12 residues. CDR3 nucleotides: TGTGCCAGCAGCTCGACAGGAACTGAAGCTTTCTTT. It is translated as CASSSTGTEAFF.

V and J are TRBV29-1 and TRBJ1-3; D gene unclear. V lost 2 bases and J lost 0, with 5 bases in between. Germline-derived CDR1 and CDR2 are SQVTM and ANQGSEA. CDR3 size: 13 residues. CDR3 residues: CSVEKYSGNTIYF. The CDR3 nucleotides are TGCAGCGTTGAAAAGTACTCTGGAAACACCATATATTTT.

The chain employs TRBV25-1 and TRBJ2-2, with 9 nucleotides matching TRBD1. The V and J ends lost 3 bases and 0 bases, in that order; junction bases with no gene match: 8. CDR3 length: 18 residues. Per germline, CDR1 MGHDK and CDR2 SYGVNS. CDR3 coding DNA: TGTGCCAGCAGTGATCCTCACAGGGGGCAGGCGAACACCGGGGAGCTGTTTTTT. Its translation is CASSDPHRGQANTGELFF.

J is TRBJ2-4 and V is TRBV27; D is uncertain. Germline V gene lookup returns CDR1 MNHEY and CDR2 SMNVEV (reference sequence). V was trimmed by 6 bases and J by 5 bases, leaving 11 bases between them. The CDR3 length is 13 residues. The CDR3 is CASSVPDQNIQYF. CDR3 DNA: TGTGCCAGCAGCGTCCCGGACCAAAACATTCAGTACTTC.

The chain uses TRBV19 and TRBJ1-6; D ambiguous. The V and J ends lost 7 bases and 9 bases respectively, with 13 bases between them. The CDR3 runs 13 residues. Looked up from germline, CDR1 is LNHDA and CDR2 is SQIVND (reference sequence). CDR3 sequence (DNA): TGTGCCAGTAATACCCTGGGCGGTTCACCCCTCCACTTT. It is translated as CASNTLGGSPLHF.

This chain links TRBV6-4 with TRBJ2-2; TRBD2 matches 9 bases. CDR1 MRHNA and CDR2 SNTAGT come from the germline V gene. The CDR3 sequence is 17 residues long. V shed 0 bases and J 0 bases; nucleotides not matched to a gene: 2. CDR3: CASSDSAGGSNTGELFF. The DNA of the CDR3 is TGTGCCAGCAGTGACTCGGCGGGAGGGTCGAACACCGGGGAGCTGTTTTTT.

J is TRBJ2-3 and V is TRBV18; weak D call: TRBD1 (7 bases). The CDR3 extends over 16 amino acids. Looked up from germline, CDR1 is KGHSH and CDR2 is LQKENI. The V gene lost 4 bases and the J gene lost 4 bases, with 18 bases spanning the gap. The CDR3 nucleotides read TGTGCCAGCTCACTGCTATCTGGAGGGGGCGCAGATACGCAGTATTTT. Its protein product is CASSLLSGGGADTQYF.

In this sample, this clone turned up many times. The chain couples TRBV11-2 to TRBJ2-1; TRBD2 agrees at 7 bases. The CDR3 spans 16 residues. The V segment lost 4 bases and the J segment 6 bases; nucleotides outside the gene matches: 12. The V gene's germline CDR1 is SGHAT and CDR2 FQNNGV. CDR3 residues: CASSYSYGRHVNEQFF. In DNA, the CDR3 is TGTGCCAGCAGCTACTCTTACGGGAGGCACGTCAATGAGCAGTTCTTC.

The CDR3 is CASSPLTGKENTEAFF. CDR3 coding DNA: TGTGCCAGCAGTCCGCTGACAGGGAAAGAGAACACTGAAGCTTTCTTT. The chain has TRBV6-2 or TRBV6-3 and TRBJ1-1; 7 bases match TRBD1. Losses at the gene ends were 5 bases for V and 1 base for J; bases not matched to a gene: 10. This CDR3 comprises 16 residues. CDR1 MNHEY and CDR2 SVGEGT come from the germline V gene.

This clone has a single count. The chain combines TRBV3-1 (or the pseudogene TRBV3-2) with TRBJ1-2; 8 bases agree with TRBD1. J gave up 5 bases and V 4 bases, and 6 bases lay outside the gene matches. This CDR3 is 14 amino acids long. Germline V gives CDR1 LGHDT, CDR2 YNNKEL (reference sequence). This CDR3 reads CASSLQQGDYGYTF. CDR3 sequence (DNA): TGTGCCAGCAGCCTGCAACAGGGGGATTATGGCTACACCTTC.

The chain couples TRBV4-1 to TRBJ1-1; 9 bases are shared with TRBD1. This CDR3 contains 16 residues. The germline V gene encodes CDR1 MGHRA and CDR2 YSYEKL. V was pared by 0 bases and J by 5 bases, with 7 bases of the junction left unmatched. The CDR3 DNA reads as TGCGCCAGCAGCCAAGAACCGGGACAGGGTCATACTGAAGCTTTCTTT. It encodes CASSQEPGQGHTEAFF.

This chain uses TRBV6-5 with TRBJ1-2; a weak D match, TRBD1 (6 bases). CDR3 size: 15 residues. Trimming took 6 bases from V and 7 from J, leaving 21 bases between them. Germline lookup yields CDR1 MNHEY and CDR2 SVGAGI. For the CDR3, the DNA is TGTGCCAGCAGGGGCCGACAGGCGAGGATGAGTGGCTACACCTTC. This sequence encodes CASRGRQARMSGYTF.

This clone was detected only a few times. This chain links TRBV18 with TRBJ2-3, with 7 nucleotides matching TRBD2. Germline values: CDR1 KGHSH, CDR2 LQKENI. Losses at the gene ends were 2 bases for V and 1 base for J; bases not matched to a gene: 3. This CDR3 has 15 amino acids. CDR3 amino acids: CASSPSGGRTDTQYF. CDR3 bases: TGTGCCAGCTCACCATCGGGGGGACGCACAGATACGCAGTATTTT.

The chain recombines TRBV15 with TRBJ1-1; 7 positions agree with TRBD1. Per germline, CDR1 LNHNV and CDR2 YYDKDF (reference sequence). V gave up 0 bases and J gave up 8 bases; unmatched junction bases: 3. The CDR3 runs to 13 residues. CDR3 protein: CATSRETGTEAFF. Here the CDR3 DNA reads TGTGCCACCAGCAGAGAGACAGGGACAGAAGCTTTCTTT.

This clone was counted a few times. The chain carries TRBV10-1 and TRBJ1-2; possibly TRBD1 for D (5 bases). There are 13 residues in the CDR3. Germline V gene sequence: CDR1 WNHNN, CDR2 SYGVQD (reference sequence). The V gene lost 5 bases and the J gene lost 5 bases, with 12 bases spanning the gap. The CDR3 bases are TGCGCCAGCAGTTCGGACATGGGGTATGGCTACACCTTC. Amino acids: CASSSDMGYGYTF.

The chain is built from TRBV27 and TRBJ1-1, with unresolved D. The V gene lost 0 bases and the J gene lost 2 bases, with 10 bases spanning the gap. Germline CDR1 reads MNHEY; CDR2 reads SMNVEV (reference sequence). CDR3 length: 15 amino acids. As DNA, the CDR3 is TGTGCCAGCAGTTTATCGAGGGCCTATAACACTGAAGCTTTCTTT. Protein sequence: CASSLSRAYNTEAFF.

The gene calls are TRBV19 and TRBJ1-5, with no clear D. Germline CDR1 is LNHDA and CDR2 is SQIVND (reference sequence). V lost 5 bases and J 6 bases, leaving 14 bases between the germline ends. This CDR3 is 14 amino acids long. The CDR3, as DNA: TGTGCCAGTAGTTGGCAGGACCGCCGTCAGCCCCAGCATTTT. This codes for CASSWQDRRQPQHF.